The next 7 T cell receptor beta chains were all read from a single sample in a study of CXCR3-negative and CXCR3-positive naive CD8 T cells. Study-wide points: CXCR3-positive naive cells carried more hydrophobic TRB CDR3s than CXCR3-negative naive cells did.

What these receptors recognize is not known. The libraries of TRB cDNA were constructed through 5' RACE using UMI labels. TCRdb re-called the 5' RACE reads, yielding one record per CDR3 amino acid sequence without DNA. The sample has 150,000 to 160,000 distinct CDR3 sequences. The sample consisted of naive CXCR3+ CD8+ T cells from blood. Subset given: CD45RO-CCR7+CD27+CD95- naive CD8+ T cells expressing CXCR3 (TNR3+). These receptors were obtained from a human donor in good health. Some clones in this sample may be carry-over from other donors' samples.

CDR3 loop: CASTAGGPVETQYF. This rearrangement joins TRBV6-2 or TRBV6-3 to TRBJ2-5; the D call of TRBD2 rests on TCRdb alone, since no DNA is present to check it. CDR3 length: 14 amino acids. Germline V gene data show CDR1 as MNHEY and CDR2 as SVGEGT.

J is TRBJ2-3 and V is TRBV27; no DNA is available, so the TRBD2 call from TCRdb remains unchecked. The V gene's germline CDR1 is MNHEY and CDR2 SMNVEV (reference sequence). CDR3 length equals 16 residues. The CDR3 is CASSLWNSGPTDTQYF.

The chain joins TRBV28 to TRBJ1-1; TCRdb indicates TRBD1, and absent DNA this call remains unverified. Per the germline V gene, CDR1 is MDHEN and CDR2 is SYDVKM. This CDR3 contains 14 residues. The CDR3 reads CASSSPSKNTEAFF. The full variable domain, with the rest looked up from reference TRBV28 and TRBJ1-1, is DVKVTQSSRYLVKRTGEKVFLECVQDMDHENMFWYRQDPGLGLRLIYFSYDVKMKEKGDIPEGYSVSREKKERFSLILESASTNQTSMYLCASSSPSKNTEAFFGQGTRLTVV.

The CDR3: CASSLSQGVISYEQYF. This sequence joins TRBV28 and TRBJ2-7; TCRdb proposes TRBD1, but this gene call is untestable without DNA. In germline, CDR1 is MDHEN, CDR2 SYDVKM. This CDR3 contains 16 residues.

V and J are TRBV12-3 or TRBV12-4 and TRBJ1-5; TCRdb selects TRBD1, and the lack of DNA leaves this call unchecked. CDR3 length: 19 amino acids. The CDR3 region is CASSVMGGIGLDRGQPQHF.

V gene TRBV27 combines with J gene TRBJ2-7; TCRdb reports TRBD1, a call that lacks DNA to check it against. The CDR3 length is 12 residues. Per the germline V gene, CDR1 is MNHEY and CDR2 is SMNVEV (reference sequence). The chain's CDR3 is CASSYPGYEQYF.

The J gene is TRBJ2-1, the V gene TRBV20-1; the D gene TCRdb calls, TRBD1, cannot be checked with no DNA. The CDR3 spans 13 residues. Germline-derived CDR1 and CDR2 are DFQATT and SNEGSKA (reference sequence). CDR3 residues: CSARGATYNEQFF.